The 27 T cell receptor beta chains reported below all come from one sample, sequenced in a study of blood T cell repertoires in COVID-19. Profiled with immunoSEQ multiplex PCR; TCRdb holds only in-frame clones, not every one. The data show approximately 180,000 clones, roughly 87% seen once. Sequenced: PBMCs or T cells enriched from blood (not recorded which). Receptors were obtained from a woman in her thirties or forties with acute COVID-19.

The chain employs TRBV6-1 and TRBJ1-5, with D possibly TRBD1 on 5 matching bases. From germline, CDR1 is MNHNS and CDR2 SASEGT. This CDR3 is 15 amino acids long. V lost 0 bases and J 6 bases, leaving 12 bases between the germline ends. CDR3 DNA sequence: TGTGCCAGCAGTGAAGCAATCGGGGGGAGTCAGCCCCAGCATTTT. Encoded protein: CASSEAIGGSQPQHF.

The gene calls are TRBV5-6 and TRBJ2-7; 9 bases match TRBD1. Germline loops: CDR1 SGHDT, CDR2 YYEEEE. V dropped 5 bases and J dropped 2; count of bases not matched to a gene: 8. This CDR3 spans 15 amino acids. CDR3 DNA: TGTGCCAGCAGAGCGGGACAGGGTAGCCCCTACGAGCAGTACTTC. Translation gives CASRAGQGSPYEQYF.

The chain couples TRBV19 to TRBJ2-4; TRBD1 matches at 8 bases. Trimming took 0 bases from V and 4 from J; bases not matched to a gene: 5. The germline CDR1 and CDR2 sequences are LNHDA and SQIVND (reference sequence). There are 16 residues in the CDR3. The CDR3 protein is CASSIDRGDRKNIQYF. CDR3 sequence (DNA): TGTGCCAGTAGTATAGATCGAGGGGACAGGAAAAACATTCAGTACTTC.

The chain uses TRBV29-1 and TRBJ2-7; 10 nucleotides align to TRBD1. V was clipped by 7 bases and J by 3 bases; unmatched bases: 9. The germline V gene has CDR1 SQVTM and CDR2 ANQGSEA. The CDR3 is 14 amino acids. The CDR3 region is CSGGEGQGIYEQYF. The CDR3, as DNA: TGCAGCGGGGGTGAGGGACAGGGGATCTACGAGCAGTACTTC.

This rearrangement joins TRBV5-4 to TRBJ2-5, with 7 nucleotides matching TRBD1. Germline V lookup: CDR1 SGHNT, CDR2 YYREEE (reference sequence). The CDR3 extends over 15 amino acids. V lost 4 bases to trimming and J lost 4 bases; unmatched junction nucleotides: 10. DNA of the CDR3: TGTGCCAGCAGCCTTAGGCAGGGGGTCGGAGAGACCCAGTACTTC. It codes for CASSLRQGVGETQYF.

Concerning this clone itself: This same CDR3 is encoded by further DNA sequences in the sample. This chain links TRBV3-1 (or the pseudogene TRBV3-2) with TRBJ1-1, with TRBD1 as a possible D gene (5 bases). The CDR3 contains 14 residues. CDR1 LGHDT and CDR2 YNNKEL come from the germline V gene (reference sequence). Trimming pared 4 bases from V and 4 bases from J, leaving 13 bases between. The CDR3 DNA reads as TGTGCCAGCAGCCCAACTACAGGTTCCACTGAAGCTTTCTTT. Amino acid sequence: CASSPTTGSTEAFF.

This clone was recorded at least ten times. The rearrangement uses TRBV7-2 and TRBJ1-6; D is uncertain. Trimming took 3 bases from V and 0 from J, leaving 9 bases between them. CDR1 SGHTA and CDR2 FQGNSA come from the germline V gene. The CDR3 consists of 16 residues. As DNA, the CDR3 is TGTGCCAGCAGCTTGAGGAAGAGCTCCTATAATTCACCCCTCCACTTT. This gives the protein CASSLRKSSYNSPLHF.

The V gene is TRBV5-1, the J gene TRBJ2-6; the D is unclear. The germline gives CDR1 SGHRS, CDR2 YFSETQ. The length of the CDR3 is 17 residues. Trimming shortened V by 0 bases and J by 0 bases, and 10 bases separated the two germline ends. The CDR3 region is CASSLDLDFSGANVLTF. CDR3 DNA: TGCGCCAGCAGCTTGGATCTAGATTTCTCTGGGGCCAACGTCCTGACTTTC.

CDR3 bases: TGCGCCAGCAGCCCTATCGAGGCGGGAGCTAATGAGCAGTTCTTC. Translated, it gives CASSPIEAGANEQFF. This rearrangement joins TRBV5-1 to TRBJ2-1, with 7 bases identical to TRBD2. CDR1 is SGHRS, CDR2 YFSETQ, per germline. With 4 bases clipped from V and 7 bases from J, the junction kept 11 bases outside the gene matches. The CDR3 runs to 15 residues.

J is TRBJ2-7 and V is TRBV28; 10 bases align to TRBD1. Unmatched junction bases numbered 10, after V lost 6 bases and J lost 5 bases. CDR1 is MDHEN, CDR2 SYDVKM, per germline. This CDR3 spans 15 amino acids. CDR3 DNA: TGTGCCAGCAGGCGAACAGGGACAGGGGCGAACGAGCAGTACTTC. It is translated as CASRRTGTGANEQYF.

The chain employs TRBV5-8 and TRBJ2-2; 7 nucleotides agree with TRBD1. J was trimmed by 5 bases and V by 0 bases; bases with no gene match: 7. CDR3 length: 16 amino acids. Germline values: CDR1 SGHTS, CDR2 YDEGEE. CDR3 in DNA: TGTGCCAGCAGCTTGGCCAAGGGACAGTTAACCGGGGAGCTGTTTTTT. Its translation is CASSLAKGQLTGELFF.

The chain couples TRBV5-1 to TRBJ1-1; possibly TRBD1 for D (5 bases). With 1 base removed from V and 3 bases from J, the gap between germline ends came to 13 bases. Germline assignment: CDR1 SGHRS and CDR2 YFSETQ. The CDR3 sequence is 15 residues long. Here the CDR3 reads CASSLYRGTYTEAFF. The DNA for the CDR3 is TGCGCCAGCAGCTTGTACCGTGGGACTTACACTGAAGCTTTCTTT.

The J gene is TRBJ1-1, the V gene TRBV29-1; D not certain. With 4 bases removed from V and 0 bases from J, the gap between germline ends came to 9 bases. Germline V lookup: CDR1 SQVTM, CDR2 ANQGSEA. The CDR3 length is 13 residues. The CDR3 reads CSVGGALNTEAFF. In DNA form, the CDR3 reads TGCAGCGTTGGGGGAGCCCTGAACACTGAAGCTTTCTTT.

CDR3 DNA: TGTGCCAGCAGCTTAGCTAGCGGGGGGGCGGGCCATGAGCAGTTCTTC. Amino acids: CASSLASGGAGHEQFF. J is TRBJ2-1 and V is TRBV7-2; 11 bases fit TRBD2. V shed 0 bases and J 8 bases; nucleotides not matched to a gene: 6. CDR3 size: 16 residues. Germline V CDR1 and CDR2: SGHTA, FQGNSA. Variable domain in full (rest from reference TRBV7-2 and TRBJ2-1): GAGVSQSPSNKVTEKGKDVELRCDPISGHTALYWYRQSLGQGLEFLIYFQGNSAPDKSGLPSDRFSAERTGGSVSTLTIQRTQQEDSAVYLCASSLASGGAGHEQFFGPGTRLTVL.

The chain joins TRBV5-1 to TRBJ1-4; the D gene is possibly TRBD1 (5 bases). Germline V gene data show CDR1 as SGHRS and CDR2 as YFSETQ. This CDR3 contains 14 residues. V was clipped by 0 bases and J by 7 bases, with 10 bases between them. The CDR3 here is CASSLEAGSEKLFF. CDR3 DNA: TGCGCCAGCAGCTTGGAGGCAGGGTCTGAAAAACTGTTTTTT. The full variable domain, rest sourced from reference TRBV5-1 and TRBJ1-4, is KAGVTQTPRYLIKTRGQQVTLSCSPISGHRSVSWYQQTPGQGLQFLFEYFSETQRNKGNFPGRFSGRQFSNSRSEMNVSTLELGDSALYLCASSLEAGSEKLFFGSGTQLSVL.

J is TRBJ1-6 and V is TRBV27, with 9 nucleotides matching TRBD1. The V and J ends lost 1 base and 0 bases, in that order; junction bases with no gene match: 7. CDR3 length: 19 residues. Germline CDR1 and CDR2: MNHEY and SMNVEV (reference sequence). The DNA of the CDR3 is TGTGCCAGCAGTTTATTTCTGGGACAGGGAAGCTCCTATAATTCACCCCTCCACTTT. This encodes CASSLFLGQGSSYNSPLHF.

The V and J genes are TRBV13 and TRBJ1-4, with D hard to call. Trimming took 2 bases from V and 7 from J, leaving 14 bases between them. The CDR3 is made up of 15 amino acids. Germline V gene data show CDR1 as PRHDT and CDR2 as FYEKMQ (reference sequence). The CDR3 sequence is CASSLQVAGVEKLFF. The CDR3 DNA sequence: TGTGCCAGCAGCTTACAAGTAGCCGGGGTTGAAAAACTGTTTTTT. The entire variable domain, with the rest obtained from reference TRBV13 and TRBJ1-4, is as follows: AAGVIQSPRHLIKEKRETATLKCYPIPRHDTVYWYQQGPGQDPQFLISFYEKMQSDKGSIPDRFSAQQFSDYHSELNMSSLELGDSALYFCASSLQVAGVEKLFFGSGTQLSVL.

The chain has TRBV9 and TRBJ1-2; 12 bases line up with TRBD1. The CDR3 length is 15 residues. Germline V lookup: CDR1 SGDLS, CDR2 YYNGEE. V dropped 4 bases and J dropped 3; count of bases not matched to a gene: 4. As DNA, the CDR3 is TGTGCCAGCAGCCCCGGGACAGGGGGCGACTATGGCTACACCTTC. It is translated as CASSPGTGGDYGYTF.

The chain uses TRBV13 and TRBJ1-1, with 8 positions matching TRBD1. CDR3 size: 14 residues. Per the germline V gene, CDR1 is PRHDT and CDR2 is FYEKMQ (reference sequence). J lost 5 bases, V lost 5 bases, and 7 bases had no gene match. The CDR3 protein is CASSTRTGRTEAFF. The CDR3 DNA follows: TGTGCCAGCAGCACCCGGACAGGGAGGACTGAAGCTTTCTTT.

This clone was detected only once. The chain links TRBV3-1 (or the pseudogene TRBV3-2) to TRBJ2-5; D gene unclear. Trimming removed 8 bases at V and 7 bases at J, with 17 bases between. This CDR3 comprises 13 residues. CDR1 and CDR2 from the germline V gene are LGHDT and YNNKEL (reference sequence). The CDR3 protein is CASFAKFPGTQYF. In DNA, the CDR3 is TGTGCCAGCTTCGCCAAGTTCCCAGGGACCCAGTACTTC.

This rearrangement joins TRBV3-1 (or the pseudogene TRBV3-2) to TRBJ2-3; weak D call: TRBD2 (5 bases). There are 14 residues in the CDR3. Germline assignment: CDR1 LGHDT and CDR2 YNNKEL (reference sequence). Trimming took off 3 bases at V and 1 base at J, with 8 bases between the two ends. The CDR3 coding sequence is TGTGCCAGCAGCCACGGTAGCGGCACAGATACGCAGTATTTT. The encoded protein is CASSHGSGTDTQYF.

CDR3 in DNA: TGTGCCAGCAGCTTGGGGACTTCGGATACGCAGTATTTT. Translation gives CASSLGTSDTQYF. The chain carries TRBV7-3 and TRBJ2-3, with D perhaps matching TRBD2 (6 bases). The CDR3 has 13 residues. Between the trimmed V and J ends, which lost 3 bases and 6 bases, there was a span of 10 bases. Germline V gives CDR1 SGHTA, CDR2 FQGTGA.

The chain recombines TRBV27 with TRBJ2-7, with TRBD2 matching 8 bases. V was clipped by 3 bases and J by 1 base; unmatched bases: 20. Germline V gene data show CDR1 as MNHEY and CDR2 as SMNVEV (reference sequence). The CDR3 length is 20 residues. CDR3 sequence: CASSLRLWSSGGSPSYEQYF. The CDR3 DNA is TGTGCCAGCAGTTTGCGACTATGGTCGAGCGGGGGATCCCCATCCTACGAGCAGTACTTC.

The chain couples TRBV2 to TRBJ2-2, with 9 bases matching TRBD2. Germline trimming cut 4 bases from V and 4 bases from J; bases unmatched to any gene: 4. The CDR3 runs to 15 residues. Per the germline V gene, CDR1 is SNHLY and CDR2 is FYNNEI. The CDR3 DNA is TGTGCCAGCAGTGGGGCGGGAGGGCTCACCGGGGAGCTGTTTTTT. It encodes CASSGAGGLTGELFF.

This rearrangement joins TRBV5-1 to TRBJ2-3; 11 bases match TRBD2. The ends lost 0 bases at V and 5 bases at J; junction bases unmatched: 5. This CDR3 comprises 16 residues. CDR1 is SGHRS and CDR2 is YFSETQ in the germline V gene. Here the CDR3 DNA reads TGCGCCAGCAGCTTGGAGACTAGCGGGGAAGGAGATACGCAGTATTTT. Its protein is CASSLETSGEGDTQYF.

The rearrangement links TRBV4-3 to TRBJ2-3, with a weak D call TRBD2 (6 bases). The germline CDR1 and CDR2 sequences are LGHNA and YSLEER. V was pared by 1 base and J by 3 bases, with 11 bases between. The CDR3 runs to 15 residues. CDR3 DNA: TGCGCCAGCAGCCAAGGGGGGGAAACGACAGATACGCAGTATTTT. This gives the protein CASSQGGETTDTQYF.

The chain has TRBV2 and TRBJ1-1; possible D gene TRBD1, 5 bases. The V end lost 6 bases, the J end lost 4 bases, and 12 bases lay between the germline ends. The germline V gene encodes CDR1 SNHLY and CDR2 FYNNEI. The CDR3 extends over 13 amino acids. In nucleotides, the CDR3 is TGTGCCAGCAGCCGGACATTCGGCACTGAAGCTTTCTTT. Protein product: CASSRTFGTEAFF.